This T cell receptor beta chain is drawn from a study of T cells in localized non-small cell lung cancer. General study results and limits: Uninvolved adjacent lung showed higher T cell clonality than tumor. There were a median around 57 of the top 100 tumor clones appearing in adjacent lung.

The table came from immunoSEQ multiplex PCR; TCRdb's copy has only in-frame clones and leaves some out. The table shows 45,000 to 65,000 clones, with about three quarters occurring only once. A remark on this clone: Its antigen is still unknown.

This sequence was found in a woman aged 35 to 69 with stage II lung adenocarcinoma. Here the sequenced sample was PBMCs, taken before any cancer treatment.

The CDR3 nucleotides read TGTGCCAGCAGCCAAGACCCCAGCGGCGCCTACGAGCAGTACTTC. Translation gives CASSQDPSGAYEQYF. This chain connects TRBV4-2 to TRBJ2-7; D possibly corresponds to TRBD2 (5 bases). Germline values: CDR1 LGHNA, CDR2 YNFKEQ. V was trimmed by 0 bases and J by 2 bases, leaving 11 bases between them. The CDR3 totals 15 residues.